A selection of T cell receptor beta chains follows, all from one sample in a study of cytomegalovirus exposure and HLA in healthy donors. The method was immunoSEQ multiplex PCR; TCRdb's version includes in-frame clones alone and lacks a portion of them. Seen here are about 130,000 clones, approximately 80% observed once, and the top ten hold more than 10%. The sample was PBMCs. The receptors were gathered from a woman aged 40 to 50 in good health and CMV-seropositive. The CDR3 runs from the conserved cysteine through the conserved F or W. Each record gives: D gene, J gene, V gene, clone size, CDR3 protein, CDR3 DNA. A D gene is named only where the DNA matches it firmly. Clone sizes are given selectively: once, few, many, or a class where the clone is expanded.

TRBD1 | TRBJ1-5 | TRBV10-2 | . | CASRETGIQPQHF | TGCGCCAGCAGAGAGACAGGGATTCAGCCCCAGCATTTT
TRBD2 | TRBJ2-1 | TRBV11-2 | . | CASSISSGRNNEQFF | TGTGCCAGCAGCATATCTAGCGGGAGGAACAATGAGCAGTTCTTC
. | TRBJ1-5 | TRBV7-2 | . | CASSLGRDQPQHF | TGTGCCAGCAGCTTAGGGAGGGATCAGCCCCAGCATTTT
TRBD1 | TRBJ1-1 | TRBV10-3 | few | CAISTGGTIVQNTEAFF | TGTGCCATCAGTACAGGGGGCACTATAGTACAGAACACTGAAGCTTTCTTT
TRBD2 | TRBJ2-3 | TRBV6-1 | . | CASSGPAGVGTDTQYF | TGTGCCAGCAGTGGCCCAGCGGGGGTGGGCACAGATACGCAGTATTTT
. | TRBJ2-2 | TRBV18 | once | CASSIVVDTGELFF | TGTGCCAGCTCAATAGTTGTAGACACCGGGGAGCTGTTTTTT
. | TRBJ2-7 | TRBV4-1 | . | CASSQEVSGRGYEQYF | TGCGCCAGCAGCCAAGAGGTGTCGGGGAGGGGGTACGAGCAGTACTTC
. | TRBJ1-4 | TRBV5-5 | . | CASSANVEQAGKLFF | TGTGCCAGCAGCGCAAACGTCGAGCAGGCCGGAAAACTGTTTTTT
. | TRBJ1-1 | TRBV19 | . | CASSIVGVNTEAFF | TGTGCCAGTAGTATAGTCGGGGTGAACACTGAAGCTTTCTTT
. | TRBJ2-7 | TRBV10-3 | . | CAISYQGGTYEQYF | TGTGCCATCAGTTACCAGGGGGGAACCTACGAGCAGTACTTC
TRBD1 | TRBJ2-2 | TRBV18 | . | CASSPAAGGTGELFF | TGTGCCAGCTCACCAGCGGCAGGGGGCACCGGGGAGCTGTTTTTT
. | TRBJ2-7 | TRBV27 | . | CASSFSGTSGYEQYF | TGTGCCAGCAGTTTTAGTGGCACCTCGGGATACGAGCAGTACTTC
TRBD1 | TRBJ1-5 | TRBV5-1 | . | CASSLGPGDRAGQPQHF | TGCGCCAGCAGCTTGGGACCCGGGGACAGGGCGGGTCAGCCCCAGCATTTT
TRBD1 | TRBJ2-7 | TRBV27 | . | CASRQGVNSYEQYF | TGTGCCAGCCGACAGGGGGTCAACTCCTACGAGCAGTACTTC
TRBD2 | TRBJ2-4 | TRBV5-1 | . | CASSPEGLALGIQYF | TGCGCCAGCAGCCCGGAGGGACTAGCGTTGGGCATTCAGTACTTC
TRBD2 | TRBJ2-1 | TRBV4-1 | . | CASSQDRLAGQQFF | TGCGCCAGCAGCCAAGATAGACTAGCGGGACAGCAGTTCTTC
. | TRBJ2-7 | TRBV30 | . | CAWSVARPSYEQYF | TGTGCCTGGAGTGTTGCCAGGCCGTCCTACGAGCAGTACTTC
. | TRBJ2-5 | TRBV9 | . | CASSVDPEDSTETQYF | TGTGCCAGCAGCGTAGACCCCGAGGACTCCACGGAGACCCAGTACTTC
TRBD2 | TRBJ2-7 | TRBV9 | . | CASSAGLAFYEQYF | TGTGCCAGCAGCGCGGGACTAGCTTTCTACGAGCAGTACTTC
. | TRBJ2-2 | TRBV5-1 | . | CASSSQGWELFF | TGCGCCAGCAGCTCCCAGGGTTGGGAGCTGTTTTTT
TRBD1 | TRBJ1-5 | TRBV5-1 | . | CASSLGTGPFSNQPQHF | TGCGCCAGCAGCCTCGGGACAGGGCCCTTTAGCAATCAGCCCCAGCATTTT
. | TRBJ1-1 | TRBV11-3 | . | CASSLDLSTEAFF | TGTGCCAGCAGCTTAGACCTAAGCACTGAAGCTTTCTTT
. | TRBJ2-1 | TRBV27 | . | CASSRQGGGRDEQFF | TGTGCCAGCAGTCGTCAAGGGGGGGGGCGGGATGAGCAGTTCTTC
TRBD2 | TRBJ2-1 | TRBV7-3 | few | CASSSFRREGNEQFF | TGTGCCAGCAGCTCCTTTCGGCGGGAGGGAAATGAGCAGTTCTTC
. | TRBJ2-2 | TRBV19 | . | CASRYSRSSGELFF | TGTGCCAGTAGATACAGTCGAAGTAGCGGGGAGCTGTTTTTT
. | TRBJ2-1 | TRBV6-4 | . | CASSRTPYNEQFF | TGTGCCAGCAGTAGGACTCCCTACAATGAGCAGTTCTTC
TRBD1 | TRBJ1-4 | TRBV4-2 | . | CASSQDRPGGEKLFF | TGTGCCAGCAGCCAAGATCGGCCAGGGGGAGAAAAACTGTTTTTT
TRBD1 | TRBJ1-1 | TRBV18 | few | CASSPLGGVDTEAFF | TGTGCCAGCTCACCCCTAGGGGGCGTGGACACTGAAGCTTTCTTT
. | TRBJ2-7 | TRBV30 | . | CAWSEGSSYEQYF | TGTGCCTGGAGTGAAGGGAGCTCCTACGAGCAGTACTTC
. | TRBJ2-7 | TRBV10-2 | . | CASSDSLAHYEQYF | TGCGCCAGCAGTGACAGTTTGGCTCACTACGAGCAGTACTTC
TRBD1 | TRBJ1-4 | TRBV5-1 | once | CASSQDRGANEKLFF | TGCGCCAGCAGCCAGGACAGGGGAGCTAATGAAAAACTGTTTTTT
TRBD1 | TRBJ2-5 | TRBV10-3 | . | CAISTGEVGETQYF | TGTGCCATCAGTACAGGGGAAGTGGGAGAGACCCAGTACTTC
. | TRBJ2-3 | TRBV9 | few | CASSALGASTDTQYF | TGTGCCAGCAGCGCCTTAGGGGCGTCCACAGATACGCAGTATTTT
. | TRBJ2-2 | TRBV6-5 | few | CASSYFSRVGELFF | TGTGCCAGCAGTTACTTTTCCAGGGTCGGGGAGCTGTTTTTT
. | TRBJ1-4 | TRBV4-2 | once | CASSQTELREKLFF | TGTGCCAGCAGCCAAACAGAGCTACGGGAAAAACTGTTTTTT
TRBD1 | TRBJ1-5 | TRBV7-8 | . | CASSPGDSYSNQPQHF | TGTGCCAGCAGCCCGGGGGACAGTTATAGCAATCAGCCCCAGCATTTT
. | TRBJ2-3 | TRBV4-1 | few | CASSPLGTDTQYF | TGCGCCAGCAGCCCTTTAGGCACAGATACGCAGTATTTT
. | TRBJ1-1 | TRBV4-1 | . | CASSQDFPDRDTEAFF | TGCGCCAGCAGCCAAGATTTCCCAGACAGAGACACTGAAGCTTTCTTT
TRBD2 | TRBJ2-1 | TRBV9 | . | CASSVGWGGTIMNEQFF | TGTGCCAGCAGCGTAGGCTGGGGAGGGACCATAATGAATGAGCAGTTCTTC
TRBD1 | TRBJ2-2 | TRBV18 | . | CASSPLTSGQGRTGELFF | TGTGCCAGCTCACCACTCACTTCAGGACAGGGTCGGACCGGGGAGCTGTTTTTT